This T cell receptor beta chain was captured by sequencing in a study of shared clonotypes between healthy human individuals. Overall study: The donors, a couple of women and a few men, were aged 18 to 49. Points from the study as a whole: Across several donors, naive CD4 shared approximately 4.5%, naive CD8 more than 3%, memory CD4 2% to 2.5%, memory CD8 around 0.36%.

As for this clone: Its antigen remains unknown.

Naive CD45RA+ and memory CD45RA-negative subsets were split from CD4+ cells. Only in-frame clones appear in the TCRdb table, and some are missing; sequencing was by immunoSEQ multiplex PCR. The sample carries around 2.1 million clones, approximately 96% recorded once. CDR3 size: 13 residues. The V gene's germline CDR1 is MDHEN and CDR2 SYDVKM. Trimming pared 4 bases from V and 0 bases from J, leaving 7 bases between. Sequences were obtained from naive CD4+ T cells sorted from blood. Subset of the sample: CD45RA+ positively selected. The chain combines TRBV28 with TRBJ2-7; D unclear. The source is a man in his late teens or twenties in good health. The CDR3 nucleotides read TGTGCCAGCAGTTCCACTCGCTCCTACGAGCAGTACTTC. Translating gives CASSSTRSYEQYF.